The 28 T cell receptor beta chains reported below all come from one sample, sequenced in a study of shared clonotypes between healthy human individuals. In the naive CD8 group, cells lacked CD45RO and were positively selected for CCR7, so terminally differentiated effector memory CD45RA+ cells were left out. TCRdb's table, derived via immunoSEQ multiplex PCR, lists solely in-frame clones and lacks some. The sample lists hundreds of thousands of clones; about 95% were seen once. Sequenced material: naive CD8+ T cells sorted from blood. The receptors were sampled from a woman under 40 in good health.

CDR3 DNA sequence: TGTGCCAGCAGCGCACCGACGGAGCCGTCTGGGGCCAACGTCCTGACTTTC. Translated, it gives CASSAPTEPSGANVLTF. J is TRBJ2-6 and V is TRBV9; no clear D gene. V lost 3 bases and J 1 base, leaving 14 bases between the germline ends. The CDR3 is 17 amino acids. From germline, CDR1 is SGDLS and CDR2 YYNGEE.

V gene TRBV5-8 combines with J gene TRBJ2-1; no firm D call. The CDR3 totals 13 residues. Germline values: CDR1 SGHTS, CDR2 YDEGEE. Trimming stripped 0 bases from V and 4 bases from J, with 5 bases between. The CDR3: CASSLGPYNEQFF. The CDR3 bases are TGTGCCAGCAGCTTGGGGCCATACAATGAGCAGTTCTTC.

As regards this clone: In the same sample, other DNA sequences code for this CDR3. The chain carries TRBV11-2 and TRBJ2-7; D is ambiguous. V was cut by 3 bases and J by 4 bases, with 4 bases left in between. The CDR3 length is 11 residues. Germline V gene lookup returns CDR1 SGHAT and CDR2 FQNNGV. CDR3 residues: CASSLTYEQYF. As DNA, the CDR3 is TGTGCCAGCAGCTTGACTTACGAGCAGTACTTC.

The V and J genes are TRBV28 and TRBJ1-4; D unclear. Germline CDR1 MDHEN, CDR2 SYDVKM. The CDR3 extends over 17 amino acids. V lost 8 bases, J lost 8 bases, and 27 bases lay in between. The CDR3 region is CASQQLGPSHMEEKLFF. CDR3 DNA: TGTGCCAGCCAACAACTAGGCCCCTCCCATATGGAGGAAAAACTGTTTTTT.

V is TRBV5-5 and J is TRBJ2-7; D unresolved. V shed 1 base and J shed 2 bases, with 10 bases lying between them. Germline V gene sequence: CDR1 SGHKS, CDR2 YYEKEE (reference sequence). This CDR3 is 14 amino acids long. Written as DNA, the CDR3 is TGTGCCAGCAGCTTGCATCCAGAAACCTACGAGCAGTACTTC. Encoded protein: CASSLHPETYEQYF.

This sequence joins TRBV5-1 and TRBJ1-2, with TRBD1 matching 8 bases. Per germline, CDR1 SGHRS and CDR2 YFSETQ. After removal of 4 bases from V and 8 bases from J, the junction contained 10 bases not matched to a gene. The CDR3 has 14 residues. CDR3 region: CASSILQGARGYTF. The CDR3 DNA is TGCGCCAGCAGCATCCTCCAGGGGGCGCGAGGCTACACCTTC.

The V call is TRBV2, the J call TRBJ1-5; 10 bases fit TRBD1. This CDR3 is 15 amino acids long. V trimming: 6 bases; J trimming: 5 bases; junction bases outside the gene matches: 7. Germline V CDR1 and CDR2: SNHLY, FYNNEI. This CDR3 is CASRGTGEEDQPQHF. Written as DNA, the CDR3 is TGTGCCAGCAGGGGGACAGGGGAGGAAGATCAGCCCCAGCATTTT.

The chain employs TRBV15 and TRBJ2-5; 8 positions agree with TRBD2. The germline gives CDR1 LNHNV, CDR2 YYDKDF (reference sequence). There are 18 residues in the CDR3. V dropped 5 bases and J dropped 5; count of bases not matched to a gene: 19. CDR3 bases: TGTGCCACCAGCGCGCCACACCCAGCGGGAGAGGTATCGGAGACCCAGTACTTC. This encodes CATSAPHPAGEVSETQYF.

This clone appeared once. J is TRBJ1-1 and V is TRBV11-3; perhaps TRBD1 as D (5 bases). The CDR3 spans 13 residues. CDR1 SGHNT and CDR2 YENEEA come from the germline V gene. V lost 2 bases and J lost 4, with 8 bases in between. The CDR3 DNA reads TGTGCCAGCAGCTTATGGGGGTCCACTGAAGCTTTCTTT. Translation gives CASSLWGSTEAFF. Looking up the rest from reference TRBV11-3 and TRBJ1-1 gives the full variable domain: EAGVVQSPRYKIIEKKQPVAFWCNPISGHNTLYWYLQNLGQGPELLIRYENEEAVDDSQLPKDRFSAERLKGVDSTLKIQPAELGDSAVYLCASSLWGSTEAFFGQGTRLTVV.

The CDR3 DNA follows: TGTGCCAGCAGCCTGACGGCGAACTATGGCTACACCTTC. Its translation is CASSLTANYGYTF. J is TRBJ1-2 and V is TRBV25-1; D not certain. This CDR3 contains 13 residues. The germline V gene has CDR1 MGHDK and CDR2 SYGVNS. Trimming took 6 bases from V and 2 from J, leaving 10 bases between them.

The rearrangement joins TRBV7-8 to TRBJ2-3, with D perhaps TRBD2 (5 bases). From germline, CDR1 is SGHVS and CDR2 FQNEAQ. The CDR3 is made up of 16 amino acids. Trimming removed 5 bases at V and 1 base at J, with 16 bases between. CDR3 coding DNA: TGTGCCAGCAGCCCCCCGGGGTCCCTCGGCACAGATACGCAGTATTTT. This gives the protein CASSPPGSLGTDTQYF.

The chain uses TRBV9 and TRBJ2-5; the match to TRBD2 covers 10 bases. From germline, CDR1 is SGDLS and CDR2 YYNGEE. Trimming cost V 5 bases and J 7 bases; bases outside gene matches: 8. This CDR3 has 14 amino acids. The CDR3 sequence is CASSPASGGRTQYF. The CDR3 DNA reads as TGTGCCAGCAGTCCAGCTAGCGGGGGTCGGACCCAGTACTTC.

This rearrangement joins TRBV9 to TRBJ2-1, with D tentatively TRBD1 or TRBD2 (5 bases each). The CDR3 has 16 amino acids. Per germline, CDR1 SGDLS and CDR2 YYNGEE. The germline V and J ends were trimmed by 0 bases and 2 bases, with 12 bases remaining between them. This CDR3 is CASSVEGAGTYNEQFF. The CDR3 DNA follows: TGTGCCAGCAGCGTAGAGGGAGCAGGGACCTACAATGAGCAGTTCTTC.

This chain joins TRBV4-1 and TRBJ2-7; 10 nucleotides agree with TRBD2. The length of the CDR3 is 15 residues. Germline V gene lookup returns CDR1 MGHRA and CDR2 YSYEKL. The trim removed 3 bases at V and 5 bases at J, leaving 7 bases unmatched. CDR3 residues: CASSQTSGRGDEQYF. For the CDR3, the DNA is TGCGCCAGCAGCCAGACGAGCGGGAGGGGCGACGAGCAGTACTTC.

This chain uses TRBV7-2 with TRBJ2-2; D ambiguous. CDR3 size: 13 residues. From germline, CDR1 is SGHTA and CDR2 FQGNSA. V lost 3 bases to trimming and J lost 6 bases, with 8 bases between them. In nucleotides, the CDR3 is TGTGCCAGCAGCTTTTATGGCCCCGGGGAGCTGTTTTTT. It specifies CASSFYGPGELFF.

The rearrangement joins TRBV28 to TRBJ2-7, with D unclear. The germline gives CDR1 MDHEN, CDR2 SYDVKM. The V gene lost 5 bases and the J gene lost 9 bases, with 11 bases spanning the gap. This CDR3 is built from 11 residues. This CDR3 reads CASSALMWQYF. CDR3 nucleotides: TGTGCCAGCAGTGCCCTTATGTGGCAGTACTTC.

A remark on this clone: The same CDR3 is also encoded by other DNA sequences in this sample. The chain links TRBV10-2 to TRBJ2-7; unclear D gene. The V end was cut by 4 bases, the J end by 2 bases, with 9 bases between. Germline V gives CDR1 WSHSY, CDR2 SAAADI. The CDR3 covers 13 residues. The CDR3 is CASSVGLAYEQYF. The CDR3, as DNA: TGCGCCAGCAGTGTAGGTCTAGCCTACGAGCAGTACTTC.

The V gene is TRBV7-9, the J gene TRBJ2-7, with unresolved D. Germline CDR1 reads SEHNR; CDR2 reads FQNEAQ (reference sequence). This CDR3 is 13 amino acids long. V was shortened by 3 bases and J by 2 bases, with 8 bases between the two germline ends. The chain's CDR3 is CASSFGLTYEQYF. Written as DNA, the CDR3 is TGTGCCAGCAGCTTCGGTCTTACCTACGAGCAGTACTTC.

CDR3 sequence (DNA): TGTGCCAGCAGCCTGGGCGGATCATCGGCCCAGTACTTC. It encodes CASSLGGSSAQYF. This sequence joins TRBV5-6 and TRBJ2-5, with D uncertain. The CDR3 is 13 residues long. CDR1 is SGHDT, CDR2 YYEEEE, per germline. The germline V and J ends were trimmed by 4 bases and 9 bases, with 16 bases remaining between them.

The rearrangement uses TRBV4-1 and TRBJ2-5; 7 bases agree with TRBD1. There are 16 residues in the CDR3. V lost 0 bases to trimming and J lost 5 bases; unmatched junction nucleotides: 9. CDR1 is MGHRA, CDR2 YSYEKL, per germline. CDR3 protein: CASSQEGQGVRETQYF. The DNA of the CDR3 is TGCGCCAGCAGCCAAGAGGGGCAGGGGGTTCGGGAGACCCAGTACTTC.

V is TRBV6-5 and J is TRBJ2-1, with no clear D. Between the trimmed V and J ends, which lost 8 bases and 2 bases, there was a span of 16 bases. CDR1 is MNHEY, CDR2 SVGAGI, per germline. CDR3 length: 15 amino acids. CDR3 sequence: CASSFVSEAYNEQFF. The CDR3 region has the DNA TGTGCCAGCTCTTTCGTGTCAGAAGCCTACAATGAGCAGTTCTTC.

The chain employs TRBV28 and TRBJ1-2; D might be TRBD1 (6 bases). CDR3 length: 17 residues. V was shortened by 5 bases and J by 8 bases, with 27 bases between the two germline ends. Germline V gene lookup returns CDR1 MDHEN and CDR2 SYDVKM. CDR3 nucleotides: TGTGCCAGCAGTCCACCTACGCAACCGGGGGCACCGGACGGCTACACCTTC. Amino acid sequence: CASSPPTQPGAPDGYTF.

This chain joins TRBV5-6 and TRBJ2-1; tentatively, D is TRBD1 (6 bases). Trimming stripped 0 bases from V and 5 bases from J, with 9 bases between. Germline V gene sequence: CDR1 SGHDT, CDR2 YYEEEE. This CDR3 has 14 amino acids. The DNA of the CDR3 is TGTGCCAGCAGCTTGGGACAGGTAAACAATGAGCAGTTCTTC. Protein: CASSLGQVNNEQFF.

This chain connects TRBV9 to TRBJ2-2; D ambiguous. The V gene lost 0 bases and the J gene lost 1 base, with 7 bases spanning the gap. CDR1 and CDR2 (germline): SGDLS, YYNGEE. CDR3 length: 15 residues. CDR3 nucleotide sequence: TGTGCCAGCAGCGTAGTTGGATTGAACACCGGGGAGCTGTTTTTT. It yields the protein CASSVVGLNTGELFF.

This chain uses TRBV28 with TRBJ2-2; D not certain. The germline V gene encodes CDR1 MDHEN and CDR2 SYDVKM. The CDR3 sequence is 13 residues long. Trimming cost V 5 bases and J 6 bases, with 10 bases left between them. CDR3 DNA sequence: TGTGCCAGCAGTACCTATGGGGCCGGGGAGCTGTTTTTT. Residues: CASSTYGAGELFF.

The CDR3 protein is CASRDNPSYGYTF. Written as DNA, the CDR3 is TGTGCCAGCAGGGACAATCCTAGCTATGGCTACACCTTC. V usage is TRBV6-6 and J usage is TRBJ1-2, with D perhaps TRBD1 (5 bases). CDR1 and CDR2 (germline): MNHNY, SVGAGI (reference sequence). Trimming cost V 6 bases and J 4 bases, with 12 bases left between them. The CDR3 sequence is 13 residues long.

The rearrangement links TRBV2 to TRBJ2-3, with a possible D match to TRBD2 (6 bases). The CDR3 runs to 15 residues. The V gene lost 2 bases and the J gene lost 4 bases, with 13 bases spanning the gap. CDR1 is SNHLY and CDR2 is FYNNEI in the germline V gene. CDR3 sequence reads: CASSESGTRPDTQYF. The CDR3 nucleotides read TGTGCCAGCAGTGAATCGGGGACTCGCCCAGATACGCAGTATTTT.

About this clone itself: Distinct nucleotide sequences in the sample also encode this CDR3. CDR3 region: CAISESAASGDNNEQFF. In DNA, the CDR3 is TGTGCCATCAGTGAGTCTGCGGCTAGCGGGGACAACAATGAGCAGTTCTTC. The chain has TRBV10-3 and TRBJ2-1; the match to TRBD2 covers 9 bases. V lost 0 bases and J lost 5; bases outside the gene matches: 8. The germline gives CDR1 ENHRY, CDR2 SYGVKD. This CDR3 spans 17 amino acids.